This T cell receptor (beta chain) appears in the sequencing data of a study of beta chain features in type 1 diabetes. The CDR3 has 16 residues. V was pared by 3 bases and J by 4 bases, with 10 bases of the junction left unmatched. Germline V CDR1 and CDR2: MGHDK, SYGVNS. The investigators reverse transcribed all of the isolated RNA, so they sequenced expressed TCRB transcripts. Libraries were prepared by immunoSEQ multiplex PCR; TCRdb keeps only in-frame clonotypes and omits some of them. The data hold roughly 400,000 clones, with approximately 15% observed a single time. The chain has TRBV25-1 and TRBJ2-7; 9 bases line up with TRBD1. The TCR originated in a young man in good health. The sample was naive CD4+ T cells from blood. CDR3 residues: CASSDITGTGTYEQYF. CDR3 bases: TGTGCCAGCAGTGATATAACCGGGACAGGGACATACGAGCAGTACTTC.